The 11 T cell receptor beta chains listed next were all sequenced from one sample in a study of T cells after yellow fever vaccination. TCRdb processed the 5' RACE reads anew with MiXCR; each CDR3 protein has one entry. This table has 300,000 to 400,000 distinct CDR3 sequences, around 12% appearing once. Sequences were derived from CD4+ T cells sorted from PBMCs, sampled 15 days after the yellow fever booster vaccination. The receptors were sampled from a man aged 18 to 30 who received the YFV17D yellow fever vaccine.

This clonotype was picked up a small number of times. The chain has TRBV12-3 or TRBV12-4 and TRBJ1-1; TRBD1 matches at 8 bases. The CDR3 loop spans 14 amino acids. V was pared by 7 bases and J by 4 bases, with 8 bases of the junction left unmatched. CDR3 residues: CASTRTGSSTEAFF. The CDR3 nucleotides read TGTGCCAGCACCCGGACAGGGTCTTCCACTGAAGCTTTCTTT.

The chain links TRBV12-3 or TRBV12-4 to TRBJ1-2, with 8 positions matching TRBD1. This CDR3 spans 13 amino acids. V lost 6 bases, J lost 8 bases, and 8 bases stayed unmatched. The CDR3 spells CASSQTGEGGYTF. In DNA form, the CDR3 reads TGTGCCAGCAGCCAGACAGGGGAGGGGGGCTACACCTTC.

This clonotype was seen a few times. A single base separates this from a much larger clone, so it may be a read error. V is TRBV9 and J is TRBJ1-1, with D uncertain. Per germline, CDR1 SGDLS and CDR2 YYNGEE. The CDR3 consists of 13 residues. Trimming pared 0 bases from V and 4 bases from J, leaving 7 bases between. CDR3 sequence (DNA): TGTGCCAGCAGCGTAGAAGGAGGCACTGAAGCTTTCTTT. It yields the protein CASSVEGGTEAFF. The variable domain in full, completed from reference TRBV9 and TRBJ1-1, reads DSGVTQTPKHLITATGQRVTLRCSPRSGDLSVYWYQQSLDQGLQFLIQYYNGEERAKGNILERFSAQQFPDLHSELNLSSLELGDSALYFCASSVEGGTEAFFGQGTRLTVV.

V is TRBV20-1 and J is TRBJ2-5; 8 positions agree with TRBD2. J lost 3 bases, V lost 5 bases, and 14 bases had no gene match. Germline V gene lookup returns CDR1 DFQATT and CDR2 SNEGSKA (reference sequence). The CDR3 length is 16 residues. Here the CDR3 DNA reads TGCAGTGCTTGTGACCTACGGGGGGGGAGGAAAGAGACCCAGTACTTC. Translated: CSACDLRGGRKETQYF.

The chain couples TRBV20-1 to TRBJ2-6; no definite D call. V dropped 6 bases and J dropped 1 base, with 4 bases sitting between them. The CDR3 has 12 residues. Germline lookup yields CDR1 DFQATT and CDR2 SNEGSKA (reference sequence). CDR3 sequence reads: CSAMSGANVLTF. CDR3 DNA sequence: TGCAGTGCGATGTCTGGGGCCAACGTCCTGACTTTC.

The genes are TRBV5-4 and TRBJ1-4; TRBD1 matches 7 bases. The CDR3 consists of 15 residues. CDR1 is SGHNT and CDR2 is YYREEE in the germline V gene (reference sequence). Trimming took 0 bases from V and 7 from J; bases not matched to a gene: 6. The CDR3: CASSLGGQRGEKLFF. For the CDR3, the DNA is TGTGCCAGCAGCTTGGGGGGACAGCGGGGTGAAAAACTGTTTTTT.

The J gene is TRBJ2-4, the V gene TRBV7-3; 12 bases line up with TRBD2. V lost 5 bases, J lost 1 base, and 18 bases stayed unmatched. Germline V gene lookup returns CDR1 SGHTA and CDR2 FQGTGA. CDR3 length: 21 amino acids. The CDR3 here is CASSPFFFPSGGAVAKNIQYF. CDR3 coding DNA: TGTGCCAGCAGCCCTTTCTTTTTTCCTAGCGGGGGGGCCGTGGCCAAAAACATTCAGTACTTC.

This clonotype appeared a few times. V gene TRBV7-8 combines with J gene TRBJ1-4, with 8 bases aligning to TRBD1. The CDR3 runs to 16 residues. Germline CDR1 is SGHVS and CDR2 is FQNEAQ. V lost 2 bases to trimming and J lost 7 bases; unmatched junction nucleotides: 9. The CDR3 DNA is TGTGCCAGCAGCTTACTTCTCGGACAGGGCAGTGAAAAACTGTTTTTT. Protein product: CASSLLLGQGSEKLFF.

This clonotype was counted only a few times. V gene TRBV20-1 combines with J gene TRBJ2-5, with 7 bases that match TRBD2. With 8 bases clipped from V and 5 bases from J, the junction kept 14 bases outside the gene matches. Looked up from germline, CDR1 is DFQATT and CDR2 is SNEGSKA (reference sequence). The CDR3 has 14 residues. The DNA of the CDR3 is TGCAGTTCAACTACCGGGACTAATGGGGAGACCCAGTACTTC. Its protein product is CSSTTGTNGETQYF.

This clonotype has ten or more counts. This rearrangement joins TRBV6-5 to TRBJ2-4; 9 positions match TRBD1. Trimming removed 6 bases from V and 8 bases from J; junction bases left unmatched: 8. This CDR3 contains 14 residues. The germline CDR1 and CDR2 sequences are MNHEY and SVGAGI. CDR3 region: CASSPRTGEDIQYF. DNA of the CDR3: TGTGCCAGCAGCCCCAGGACAGGGGAAGACATTCAGTACTTC.

This clonotype was observed a single time. The genes are TRBV7-8 and TRBJ2-5, with D perhaps matching TRBD1 (6 bases). V shed 5 bases and J shed 2 bases, with 9 bases lying between them. This CDR3 contains 13 residues. From germline, CDR1 is SGHVS and CDR2 FQNEAQ. For the CDR3, the DNA is TGTGCCAGCAGCCGGACAGCTCAAGAGACCCAGTACTTC. This gives the protein CASSRTAQETQYF.